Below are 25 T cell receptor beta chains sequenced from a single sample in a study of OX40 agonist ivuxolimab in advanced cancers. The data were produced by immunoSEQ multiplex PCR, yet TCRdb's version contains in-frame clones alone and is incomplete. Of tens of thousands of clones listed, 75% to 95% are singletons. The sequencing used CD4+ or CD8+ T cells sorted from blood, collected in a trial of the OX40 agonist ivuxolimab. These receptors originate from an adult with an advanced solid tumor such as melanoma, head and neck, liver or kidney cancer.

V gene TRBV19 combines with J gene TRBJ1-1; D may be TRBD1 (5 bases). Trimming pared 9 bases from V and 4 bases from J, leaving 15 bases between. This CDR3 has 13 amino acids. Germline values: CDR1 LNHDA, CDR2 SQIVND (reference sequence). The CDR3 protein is CASSPGRITEAFF. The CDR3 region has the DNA TGTGCCAGCTCCCCGGGGCGTATCACTGAAGCTTTCTTT.

Here the CDR3 DNA reads TGTGCCAGCAGCGTAGCTCGGCACCTGAACACTGAAGCTTTCTTT. Translation gives CASSVARHLNTEAFF. V and J are TRBV9 and TRBJ1-1; D gene ambiguous. This CDR3 spans 15 amino acids. Germline CDR1 SGDLS, CDR2 YYNGEE. Trimming removed 0 bases at V and 0 bases at J, with 9 bases between.

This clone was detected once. This CDR3 reads CASSPIRTGSTYEQYF. The CDR3 nucleotides are TGTGCCAGTAGTCCAATTCGAACGGGGAGTACCTACGAGCAGTACTTC. The chain carries TRBV19 and TRBJ2-7; D possibly corresponds to TRBD2 (5 bases). The germline V and J ends were trimmed by 5 bases and 2 bases, with 19 bases remaining between them. This CDR3 contains 16 residues. Per germline, CDR1 LNHDA and CDR2 SQIVND (reference sequence).

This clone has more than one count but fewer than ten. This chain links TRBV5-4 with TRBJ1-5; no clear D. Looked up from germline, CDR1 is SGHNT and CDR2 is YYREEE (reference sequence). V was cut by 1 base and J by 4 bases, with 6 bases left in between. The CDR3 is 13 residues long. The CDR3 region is CASSLRRNQPQHF. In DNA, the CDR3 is TGTGCCAGCAGCTTGAGGAGGAATCAGCCCCAGCATTTT.

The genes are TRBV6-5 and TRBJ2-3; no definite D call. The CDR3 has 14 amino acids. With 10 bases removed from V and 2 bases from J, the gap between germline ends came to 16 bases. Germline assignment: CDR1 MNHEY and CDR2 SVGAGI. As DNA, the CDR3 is TGTGCCACCTCGTCCTTTGGGGTCACAGATACGCAGTATTTT. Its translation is CATSSFGVTDTQYF.

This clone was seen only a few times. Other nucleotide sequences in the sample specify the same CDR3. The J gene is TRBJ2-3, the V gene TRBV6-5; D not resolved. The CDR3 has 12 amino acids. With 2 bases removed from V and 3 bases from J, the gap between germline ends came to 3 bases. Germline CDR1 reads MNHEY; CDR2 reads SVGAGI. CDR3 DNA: TGTGCCAGCAGTTACGGGACAGATACGCAGTATTTT. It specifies CASSYGTDTQYF.

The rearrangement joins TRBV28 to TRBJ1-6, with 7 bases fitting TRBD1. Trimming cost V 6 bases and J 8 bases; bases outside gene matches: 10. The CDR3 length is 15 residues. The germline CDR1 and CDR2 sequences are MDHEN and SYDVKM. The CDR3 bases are TGTGCCAGCAGGGGGTACTGGACAGGCCATTCACCCCTCCACTTT. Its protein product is CASRGYWTGHSPLHF.

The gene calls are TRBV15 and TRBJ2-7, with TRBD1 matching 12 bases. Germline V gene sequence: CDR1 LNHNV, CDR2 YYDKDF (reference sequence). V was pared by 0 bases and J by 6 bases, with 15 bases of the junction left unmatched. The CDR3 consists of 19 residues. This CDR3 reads CATSRERGPVRDRGLEQYF. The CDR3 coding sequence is TGTGCCACCAGCAGAGAGCGAGGGCCGGTCCGGGACAGGGGGCTCGAGCAGTACTTC.

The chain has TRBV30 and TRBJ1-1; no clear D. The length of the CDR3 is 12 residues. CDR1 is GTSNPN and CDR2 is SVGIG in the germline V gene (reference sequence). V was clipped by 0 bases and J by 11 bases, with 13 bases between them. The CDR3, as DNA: TGTGCCTGGAGTGTAGATATGCTTGAGGCTTTCTTT. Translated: CAWSVDMLEAFF.

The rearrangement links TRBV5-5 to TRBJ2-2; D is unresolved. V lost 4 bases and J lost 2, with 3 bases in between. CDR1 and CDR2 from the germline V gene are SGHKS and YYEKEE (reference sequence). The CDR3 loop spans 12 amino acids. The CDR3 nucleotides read TGTGCCAGCAGCCGCAACACCGGGGAGCTGTTTTTT. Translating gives CASSRNTGELFF.

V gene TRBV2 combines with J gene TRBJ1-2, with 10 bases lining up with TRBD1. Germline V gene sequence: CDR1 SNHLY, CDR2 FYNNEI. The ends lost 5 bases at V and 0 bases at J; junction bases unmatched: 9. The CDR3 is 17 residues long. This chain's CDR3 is CASSSTGTGVTNYGYTF. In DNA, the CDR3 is TGTGCCAGCAGTTCGACCGGGACAGGGGTGACTAACTATGGCTACACCTTC.

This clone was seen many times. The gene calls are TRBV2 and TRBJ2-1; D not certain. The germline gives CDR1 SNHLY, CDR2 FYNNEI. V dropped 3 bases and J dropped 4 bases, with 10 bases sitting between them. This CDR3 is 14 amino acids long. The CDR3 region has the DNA TGTGCCAGCAGTGACCCGGTCGGGTACAATGAGCAGTTCTTC. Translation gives CASSDPVGYNEQFF.

This CDR3 is CASRPPGQGAYEQYF. The CDR3 coding sequence is TGTGCCAGCAGGCCTCCTGGACAGGGGGCGTACGAGCAGTACTTC. The chain links TRBV28 to TRBJ2-7; 11 bases are shared with TRBD1. The CDR3 has 15 amino acids. Looked up from germline, CDR1 is MDHEN and CDR2 is SYDVKM. Germline trimming cut 6 bases from V and 4 bases from J; bases unmatched to any gene: 8.

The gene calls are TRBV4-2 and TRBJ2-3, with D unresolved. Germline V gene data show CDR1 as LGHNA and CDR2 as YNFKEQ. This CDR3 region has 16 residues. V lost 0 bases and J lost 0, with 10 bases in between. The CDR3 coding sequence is TGTGCCAGCAGCCAAGAATGGACGGCTAGCACAGATACGCAGTATTTT. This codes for CASSQEWTASTDTQYF.

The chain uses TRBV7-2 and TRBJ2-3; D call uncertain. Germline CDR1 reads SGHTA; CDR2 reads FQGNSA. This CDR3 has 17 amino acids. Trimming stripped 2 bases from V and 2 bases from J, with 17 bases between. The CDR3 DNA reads TGTGCCAGCAGCTTAATAAAGTCCAGTCCCTACACAGATACGCAGTATTTT. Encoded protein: CASSLIKSSPYTDTQYF.

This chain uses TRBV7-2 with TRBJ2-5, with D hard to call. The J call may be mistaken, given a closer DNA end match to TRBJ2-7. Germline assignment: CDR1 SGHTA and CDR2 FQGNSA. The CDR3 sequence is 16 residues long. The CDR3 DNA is TGTGCCAGCAGCTTAGAGAATGTACAAAGCTCCTACGAGCAGTACTTC. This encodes CASSLENVQSSYEQYF.

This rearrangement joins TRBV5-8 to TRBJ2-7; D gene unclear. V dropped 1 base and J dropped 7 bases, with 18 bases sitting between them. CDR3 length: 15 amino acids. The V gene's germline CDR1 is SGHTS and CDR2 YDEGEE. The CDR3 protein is CASSLRPGPSREQYV. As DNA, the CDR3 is TGTGCCAGCAGCTTGAGACCTGGACCGTCGCGGGAGCAGTACGTC.

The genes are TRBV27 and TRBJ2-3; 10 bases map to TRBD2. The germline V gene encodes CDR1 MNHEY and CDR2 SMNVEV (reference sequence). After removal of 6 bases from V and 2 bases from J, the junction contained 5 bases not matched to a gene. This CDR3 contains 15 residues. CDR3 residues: CASSRTSGSTDTQYF. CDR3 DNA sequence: TGTGCCAGCAGCAGGACTAGCGGTTCCACAGATACGCAGTATTTT.

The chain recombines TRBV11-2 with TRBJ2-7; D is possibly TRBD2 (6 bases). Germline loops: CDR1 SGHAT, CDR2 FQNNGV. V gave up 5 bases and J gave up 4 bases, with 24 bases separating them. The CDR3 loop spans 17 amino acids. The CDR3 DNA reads TGTGCCAGCAGCCCCCCGGAGGGAGTGTCCCGGGAATACGAGCAGTACTTC. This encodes CASSPPEGVSREYEQYF.

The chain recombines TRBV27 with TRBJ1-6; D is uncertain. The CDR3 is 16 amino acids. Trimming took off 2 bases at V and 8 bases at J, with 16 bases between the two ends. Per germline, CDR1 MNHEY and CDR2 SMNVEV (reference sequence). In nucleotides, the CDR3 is TGTGCCAGCAGTTTAGTCCTGCCACGGCGTGATTCACCCCTCCACTTT. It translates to CASSLVLPRRDSPLHF.

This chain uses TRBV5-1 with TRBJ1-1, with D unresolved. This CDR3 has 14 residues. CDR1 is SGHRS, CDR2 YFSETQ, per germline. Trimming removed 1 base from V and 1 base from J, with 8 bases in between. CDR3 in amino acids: CASSLTLPNTEAFF. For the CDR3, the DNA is TGCGCCAGCAGCTTGACACTGCCGAACACTGAAGCTTTCTTT.

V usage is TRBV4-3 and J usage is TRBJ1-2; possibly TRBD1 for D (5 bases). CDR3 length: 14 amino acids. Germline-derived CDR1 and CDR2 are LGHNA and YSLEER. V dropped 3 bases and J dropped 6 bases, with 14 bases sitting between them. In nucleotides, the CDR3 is TGCGCCAGCAGCCACCCCAGGGACGGGAATGGCTACACCTTC. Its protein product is CASSHPRDGNGYTF.

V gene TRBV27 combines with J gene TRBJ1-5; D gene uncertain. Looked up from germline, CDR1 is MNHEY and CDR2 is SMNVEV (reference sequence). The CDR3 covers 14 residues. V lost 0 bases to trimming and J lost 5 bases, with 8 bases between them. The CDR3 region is CASSLSFGYQPQHF. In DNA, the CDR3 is TGTGCCAGCAGTTTATCCTTCGGGTATCAGCCCCAGCATTTT.

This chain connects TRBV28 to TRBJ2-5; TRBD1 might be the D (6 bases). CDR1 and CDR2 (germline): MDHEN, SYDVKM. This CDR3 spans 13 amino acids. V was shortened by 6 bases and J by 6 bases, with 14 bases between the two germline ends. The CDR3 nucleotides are TGTGCCAGCAGGTGGCAGGGGAGAAAGACCCAGTACTTC. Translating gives CASRWQGRKTQYF.

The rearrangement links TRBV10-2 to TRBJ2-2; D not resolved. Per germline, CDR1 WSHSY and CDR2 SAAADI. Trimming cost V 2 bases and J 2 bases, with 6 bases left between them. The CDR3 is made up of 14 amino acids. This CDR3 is CASSEMSNTGELFF. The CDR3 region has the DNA TGCGCCAGCAGTGAGATGAGCAACACCGGGGAGCTGTTTTTT.